This T cell receptor (beta chain) was identified during a study of T cell changes during pregnancy in multiple sclerosis. From germline, CDR1 is SNHLY and CDR2 FYNNEI. There are 12 residues in the CDR3. V gave up 6 bases and J gave up 4 bases, with 10 bases separating them. Using immunoSEQ multiplex PCR, the repertoire was profiled, and TCRdb retains in-frame clones only, with some absent. The data show over 70,000 clones, roughly 92% seen once. This sequence originates from a female donor in good health, enrolled as a control in a pregnancy study. The chain carries TRBV2 and TRBJ2-7; D uncertain. The source material was peripheral blood, sampled in the third trimester of pregnancy. CDR3 in amino acids: CASSESYYEQYF. The CDR3 nucleotides read TGTGCCAGCAGCGAATCGTATTACGAGCAGTACTTC.